These T cell receptor beta chains were read from a single sample in a study of spatial heterogeneity in lung cancer. MiXCR, run by TCRdb on the 5' RACE reads, gives a single entry per CDR3 protein. The profile shows about 75,000 distinct CDR3 sequences, less than 15% of them singletons. The sequences come from PBMCs, collected at surgery. All receptors come from a male donor with early-stage non-small cell lung cancer. The CDR3 runs from the conserved cysteine through the conserved F or W. The order of the fields is CDR3 protein, CDR3 DNA, J gene, D gene, V gene, clone size. D genes are given only for firm matches. Rows give clone size only sometimes, using once, few, many, or a class for an expanded clone.

CASSFGTFEAFF,TGTGCCAGCAGCTTTGGGACTTTCGAAGCTTTCTTT,TRBJ1-1,.,TRBV12-3/TRBV12-4,few
CASSSLLTGKSNYGYTF,TGTGCCAGCAGCTCTTTACTGACAGGGAAGAGTAACTATGGCTACACCTTC,TRBJ1-2,TRBD1,TRBV11-2,few
CASSHAQGGKEQYF,TGCGCCAGCAGCCACGCCCAGGGGGGGAAGGAGCAGTACTTC,TRBJ2-7,.,TRBV4-1,many
CASSPLEGLPEQFF,TGCGCCAGCTCGCCTTTAGAGGGGCTCCCGGAGCAGTTCTTC,TRBJ2-1,.,TRBV5-1,.
CASSLVSGQFF,TGTGCCAGCAGTTTAGTGTCAGGACAGTTCTTC,TRBJ2-1,.,TRBV12-3/TRBV12-4,.
CAIAGLGPLGEQFF,TGTGCCATCGCAGGATTGGGCCCCTTGGGTGAGCAGTTCTTC,TRBJ2-1,.,TRBV10-3,.
CASSRTNPEAFF,TGTGCCAGCAGCCGGACAAATCCTGAAGCTTTCTTT,TRBJ1-1,.,TRBV6-2/TRBV6-3,many
CASSPIFASYEQYF,TGTGCCAGCAGCCCCATATTTGCCTCCTACGAGCAGTACTTC,TRBJ2-7,.,TRBV27,.
CASSLVRAGVEKLFF,TGTGCCAGCAGCTTAGTGAGGGCCGGGGTTGAAAAACTGTTTTTT,TRBJ1-4,.,TRBV7-2,many
CASSIGGGADTDTQYF,TGTGCCAGTAGTATTGGAGGTGGTGCGGACACAGATACGCAGTATTTT,TRBJ2-3,.,TRBV19,.
CASSLAGGQVGYTF,TGTGCCAGCAGTTTAGCAGGGGGCCAAGTCGGCTACACCTTC,TRBJ1-2,TRBD1,TRBV28,few
CASSQEGGRDQPQHF,TGTGCCAGCAGCCAAGAAGGGGGGCGAGATCAGCCCCAGCATTTT,TRBJ1-5,.,TRBV3-1,few
CASSLIYNEQFF,TGTGCCAGCAGCTTGATTTACAATGAGCAGTTCTTC,TRBJ2-1,.,TRBV5-6,many
CAIGDRGLTDTQYF,TGTGCCATCGGGGACAGGGGGCTGACAGATACGCAGTATTTT,TRBJ2-3,TRBD1,TRBV24-1,.
CASSLPGGTEAFF,TGTGCCAGCAGTTTGCCCGGAGGGACTGAAGCTTTCTTT,TRBJ1-1,.,TRBV12-3/TRBV12-4,many
CASSRPTGEGNQPQHF,TGTGCCAGCAGCCGACCCACAGGGGAAGGCAATCAGCCCCAGCATTTT,TRBJ1-5,TRBD1,TRBV4-2,few
CASSRDRGSYNEQFF,TGTGCCAGCAGTCGGGACAGGGGGTCTTACAATGAGCAGTTCTTC,TRBJ2-1,TRBD1,TRBV12-3/TRBV12-4,.
CASSPPRDRALRTEAFF,TGTGCCAGCAGCCCCCCCCGGGACAGGGCCCTCCGCACTGAAGCTTTCTTT,TRBJ1-1,TRBD1,TRBV3-1,.
CASSLRSGTYQETQYF,TGTGCCAGCAGCCTCCGGAGCGGGACCTACCAAGAGACCCAGTACTTC,TRBJ2-5,TRBD2,TRBV11-2,few
CASTQGYRCLHEQYF,.,TRBJ2-7,.,TRBV21-1,few
CSVEAWRRSSYEQYF,TGCAGCGTTGAAGCTTGGCGGAGAAGCTCCTACGAGCAGTACTTC,TRBJ2-7,.,TRBV29-1,.
CSAVRTEEETQYF,TGCAGTGCGGTACGGACGGAGGAAGAGACCCAGTACTTC,TRBJ2-5,.,TRBV20-1,many
CASRWGSEAFF,TGCGCCAGCAGGTGGGGAAGTGAAGCTTTCTTT,TRBJ1-1,.,TRBV10-2,.
CASSILGQGELGGYTF,TGTGCCAGTAGTATTTTGGGTCAGGGCGAATTGGGCGGCTACACCTTC,TRBJ1-2,.,TRBV19,.
CSARNLNSYEQYF,TGCAGTGCTAGAAACCTTAACTCCTACGAGCAGTACTTC,TRBJ2-7,.,TRBV20-1,many
CSATGQQNTEAFF,TGCAGCGCCACGGGACAGCAGAACACTGAAGCTTTCTTT,TRBJ1-1,TRBD1,TRBV29-1,few
CASSLQGGNTEAFF,TGCGCCAGCAGCCTCCAGGGTGGGAACACTGAAGCTTTCTTT,TRBJ1-1,.,TRBV5-1,.
CATSESGANYGYTF,TGTGCCACCAGTGAGTCAGGAGCTAACTATGGCTACACCTTC,TRBJ1-2,.,TRBV24-1,few
CASSEPTGLMNTEAFF,TGTGCCAGCAGTGAACCTACGGGACTCATGAACACTGAAGCTTTCTTT,TRBJ1-1,.,TRBV2,few
CATSRESVSYEQYF,TGTGCCACCAGCAGAGAATCAGTGTCCTACGAGCAGTACTTC,TRBJ2-7,.,TRBV15,.
CASSPSSGANVLTF,TGTGCCAGCAGTCCCAGCTCTGGGGCCAACGTCCTGACTTTC,TRBJ2-6,.,TRBV2,few
CATSGGPNSSTDTQYF,TGTGCCACCAGTGGCGGCCCGAATTCCAGCACAGATACGCAGTATTTT,TRBJ2-3,.,TRBV24-1,few
CATKASGTYNEQFF,TGTGCCACCAAGGCTAGCGGGACTTACAATGAGCAGTTCTTC,TRBJ2-1,TRBD2,TRBV24-1,few
CAIREAGGTPYNEQFF,TGTGCCATCAGAGAAGCGGGCGGTACCCCCTACAATGAGCAGTTCTTC,TRBJ2-1,.,TRBV10-3,few
CASSLSPRSRSLADTQYF,TGTGCCAGCAGTTTAAGCCCCCGGAGTAGAAGTCTTGCAGATACGCAGTATTTT,TRBJ2-3,.,TRBV28,few
CASSQDKGTGHYEQYF,TGTGCCAGCAGCCAAGATAAGGGGACAGGGCACTACGAGCAGTACTTC,TRBJ2-7,TRBD1,TRBV4-2,many
CASSRRRFDGYTF,TGTGCCAGCAGTCGCCGGCGTTTCGATGGCTACACCTTC,TRBJ1-2,.,TRBV12-3/TRBV12-4,few
CASSVQGADTEAFF,TGTGCCAGCAGCGTACAGGGGGCTGACACTGAAGCTTTCTTT,TRBJ1-1,TRBD1,TRBV3-1,few
CASSGGQRLSFNEQFF,TGTGCCAGCAGCGGGGGCCAGCGGTTAAGCTTCAATGAGCAGTTCTTC,TRBJ2-1,.,TRBV9,many
CASSEMTGEPSTDTQYF,TGTGCCAGCAGTGAGATGACTGGCGAACCAAGCACAGATACGCAGTATTTT,TRBJ2-3,.,TRBV6-1,many
CASSTPGATNYGYTF,TGTGCCAGCAGCACGCCAGGGGCGACTAACTATGGCTACACCTTC,TRBJ1-2,.,TRBV7-9,.
CASSVVGSASTDTQYF,TGTGCCAGCAGCGTAGTGGGTAGCGCAAGCACAGATACGCAGTATTTT,TRBJ2-3,.,TRBV9,many
CASRSRENTGELFF,TGCGCCAGCAGGTCCAGGGAAAACACCGGGGAGCTGTTTTTT,TRBJ2-2,.,TRBV5-1,few
CATSDINSYGYTF,TGTGCCACCAGTGATATTAACAGTTATGGCTACACCTTC,TRBJ1-2,.,TRBV24-1,few
CAWSGWQTDEKLFF,TGTGCCTGGAGTGGTTGGCAGACTGATGAAAAACTGTTTTTT,TRBJ1-4,.,TRBV30,.
CASSLEAGWGTRELFF,TGCGCCAGCAGCTTGGAGGCTGGTTGGGGGACCCGGGAGCTGTTTTTT,TRBJ2-2,.,TRBV5-1,many
CASSLAHWGVQRYRKETQYF,TGTGCCAGCAGCTTAGCCCATTGGGGGGTTCAGCGGTACAGGAAAGAGACCCAGTACTTC,TRBJ2-5,.,TRBV7-2,few
CASSLGGKQFF,TGTGCCAGCAGCTTAGGGGGGAAGCAGTTCTTC,TRBJ2-1,.,TRBV7-2,.
CASSLKAAGTLGEQYF,TGTGCCAGCAGTTTAAAGGCAGCAGGGACCCTTGGCGAGCAGTACTTC,TRBJ2-7,.,TRBV27,few
CSVMDGNGYTF,TGCAGCGTTATGGACGGGAACGGCTACACCTTC,TRBJ1-2,.,TRBV29-1,.
CASSLWDRVGYSNQPQHF,TGTGCCAGCAGTTTGTGGGACAGAGTGGGATATAGCAATCAGCCCCAGCATTTT,TRBJ1-5,TRBD1,TRBV28,few
CATSDTGGTGELFF,TGTGCCACCAGTGATACAGGGGGGACCGGGGAGCTGTTTTTT,TRBJ2-2,TRBD1,TRBV24-1,few
CASSPPAGVVNEQYF,TGTGCCAGCAGCCCCCCAGCGGGAGTAGTGAACGAGCAGTACTTC,TRBJ2-7,TRBD2,TRBV5-4,few
CATSLAGLANTGELFF,TGTGCCACCTCATTAGCGGGACTAGCGAACACCGGGGAGCTGTTTTTT,TRBJ2-2,TRBD2,TRBV24-1,few